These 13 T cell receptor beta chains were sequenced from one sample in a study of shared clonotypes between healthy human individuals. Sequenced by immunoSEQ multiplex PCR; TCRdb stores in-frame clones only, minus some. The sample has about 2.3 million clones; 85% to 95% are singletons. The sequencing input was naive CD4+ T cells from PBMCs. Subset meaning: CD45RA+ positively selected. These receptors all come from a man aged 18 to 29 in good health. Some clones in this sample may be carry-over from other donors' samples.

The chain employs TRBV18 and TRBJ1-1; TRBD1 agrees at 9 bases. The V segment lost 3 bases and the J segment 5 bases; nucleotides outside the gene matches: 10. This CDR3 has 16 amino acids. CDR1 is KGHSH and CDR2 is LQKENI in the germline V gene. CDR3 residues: CASSPTGQGERTEAFF. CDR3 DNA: TGTGCCAGCTCACCGACGGGACAGGGTGAGAGGACTGAAGCTTTCTTT.

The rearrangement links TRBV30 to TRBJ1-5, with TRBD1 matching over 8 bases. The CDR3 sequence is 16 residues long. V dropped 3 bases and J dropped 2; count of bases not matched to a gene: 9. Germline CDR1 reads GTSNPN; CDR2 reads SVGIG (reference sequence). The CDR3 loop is CAWRDRQGMGNQPQHF. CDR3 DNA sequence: TGTGCCTGGAGAGACCGACAGGGGATGGGCAATCAGCCCCAGCATTTT. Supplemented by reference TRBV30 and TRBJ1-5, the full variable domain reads SQTIHQWPATLVQPVGSPLSLECTVEGTSNPNLYWYRQAAGRGLQLLFYSVGIGQISSEVPQNLSASRPQDRQFILSSKKLLLSDSGFYLCAWRDRQGMGNQPQHFGDGTRLSIL.

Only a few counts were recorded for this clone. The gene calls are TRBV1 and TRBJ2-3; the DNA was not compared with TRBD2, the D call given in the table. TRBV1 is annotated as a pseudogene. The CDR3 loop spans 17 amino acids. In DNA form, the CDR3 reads TGCACCAGCAGCCAAGATGTGGGGGGAACTAGCACAGATACGCAGTATTTT. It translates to CTSSQDVGGTSTDTQYF.

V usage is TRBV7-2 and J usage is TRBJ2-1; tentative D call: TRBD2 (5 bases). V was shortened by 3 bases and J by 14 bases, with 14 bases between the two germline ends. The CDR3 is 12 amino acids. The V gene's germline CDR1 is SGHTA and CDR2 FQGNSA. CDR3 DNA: TGTGCCAGCAGCTTGGACTGGGATCGAGAGTTCTTC. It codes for CASSLDWDREFF.

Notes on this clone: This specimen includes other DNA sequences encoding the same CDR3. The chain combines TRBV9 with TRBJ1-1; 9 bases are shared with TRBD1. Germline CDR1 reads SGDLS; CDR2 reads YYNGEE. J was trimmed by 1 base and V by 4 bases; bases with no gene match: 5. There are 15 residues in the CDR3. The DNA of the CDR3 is TGTGCCAGCAGCCCTCCGGGACAGGGGAACACTGAAGCTTTCTTT. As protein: CASSPPGQGNTEAFF.

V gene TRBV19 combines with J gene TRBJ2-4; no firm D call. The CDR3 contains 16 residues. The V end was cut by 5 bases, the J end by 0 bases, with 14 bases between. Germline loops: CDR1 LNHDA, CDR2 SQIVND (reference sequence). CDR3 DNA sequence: TGTGCCAGTAGTCGAGGATCCTCGGTAGCCAAAAACATTCAGTACTTC. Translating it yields CASSRGSSVAKNIQYF.

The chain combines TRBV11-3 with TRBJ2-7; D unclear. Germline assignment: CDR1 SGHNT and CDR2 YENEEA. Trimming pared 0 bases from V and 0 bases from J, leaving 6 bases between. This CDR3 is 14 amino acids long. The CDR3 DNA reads TGTGCCAGCAGCTTAGATGGGTCCTCCTACGAGCAGTACTTC. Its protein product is CASSLDGSSYEQYF.

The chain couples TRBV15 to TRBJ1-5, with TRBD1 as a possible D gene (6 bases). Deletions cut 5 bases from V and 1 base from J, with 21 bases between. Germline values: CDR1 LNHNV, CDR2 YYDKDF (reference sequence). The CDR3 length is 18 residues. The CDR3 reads CATSETGTSLLSNQPQHF. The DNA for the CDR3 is TGTGCCACCAGCGAAACCGGGACATCCCTTTTAAGCAATCAGCCCCAGCATTTT. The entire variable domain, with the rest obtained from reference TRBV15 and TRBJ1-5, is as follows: DAMVIQNPRYQVTQFGKPVTLSCSQTLNHNVMYWYQQKSSQAPKLLFHYYDKDFNNEADTPDNFQSRRPNTSFCFLDIRSPGLGDTAMYLCATSETGTSLLSNQPQHFGDGTRLSIL.

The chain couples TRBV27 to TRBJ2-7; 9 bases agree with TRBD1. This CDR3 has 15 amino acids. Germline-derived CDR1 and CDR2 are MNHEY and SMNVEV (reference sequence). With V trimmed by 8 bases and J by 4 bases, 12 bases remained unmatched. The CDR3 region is CASAAWTGVNYEQYF. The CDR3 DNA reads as TGTGCCAGCGCGGCTTGGACAGGGGTGAATTACGAGCAGTACTTC.

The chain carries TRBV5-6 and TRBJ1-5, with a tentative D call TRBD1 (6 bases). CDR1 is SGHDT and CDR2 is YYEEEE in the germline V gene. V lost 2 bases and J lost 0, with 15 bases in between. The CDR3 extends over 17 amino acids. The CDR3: CASSFRQALYSNQPQHF. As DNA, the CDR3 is TGTGCCAGCAGCTTTAGACAGGCCCTTTATAGCAATCAGCCCCAGCATTTT.

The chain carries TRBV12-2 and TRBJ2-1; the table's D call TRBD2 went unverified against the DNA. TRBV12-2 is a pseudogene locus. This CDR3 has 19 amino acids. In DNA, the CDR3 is TGTGCAAGTCGCTCCGCACCAAGACTAGCGGGAGAAGGGTGGAATGAGCAGTTCTTC. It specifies CASRSAPRLAGEGWNEQFF.

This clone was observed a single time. The CDR3 DNA reads TGTGCCAGCTCACCAGGGGACCCCTATGGCTACACCTTC. The encoded protein is CASSPGDPYGYTF. This chain uses TRBV18 with TRBJ1-2, with D possibly TRBD1 on 5 matching bases. V was pared by 2 bases and J by 4 bases, with 8 bases between. This CDR3 region has 13 residues. In germline, CDR1 is KGHSH, CDR2 LQKENI.

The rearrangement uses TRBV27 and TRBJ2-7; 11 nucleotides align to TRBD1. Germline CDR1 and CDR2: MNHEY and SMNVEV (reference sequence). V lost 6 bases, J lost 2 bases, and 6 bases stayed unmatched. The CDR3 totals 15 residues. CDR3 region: CASRLRDRGTYEQYF. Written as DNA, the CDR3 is TGTGCCAGCAGACTTCGGGACAGGGGGACCTACGAGCAGTACTTC.